This is a list of T cell receptor beta chains from one sample in a study of T-cell memory formation after mild COVID-19. TCRdb independently ran MiXCR on the 5' RACE reads; one entry per CDR3 protein. In the table there are fewer than 700,000 distinct CDR3 sequences, around 17% of which are singletons. The sample taken for sequencing was PBMCs or a T cell subset sorted from them (not recorded which). The receptors originated from an adult woman who had mild COVID-19 (a few samples of this study predate the infection). Cell type and time point are not known. CDR3s leave out the opening cysteine and the closing phenylalanine or tryptophan.

13 TRBJ1-5 TRBV5-5 ASSLSGTGNQPQH
12 TRBJ1-2 TRBV4-2 ASSQDTGWGGYT
13 TRBJ2-2 TRBV7-9 ASSSPGLSTGELF
12 TRBJ2-3 TRBV12-3/TRBV12-4 ASRLGLVSDTQY
10 TRBJ1-1 TRBV20-1 SALKRDGEAF
12 TRBJ1-5 TRBV4-1 ASSQDVQGGTGH
14 TRBJ1-1 TRBV9 ASSVAIYEGGTEAF
12 TRBJ2-2 TRBV18 ASSRGPGTGELF
10 TRBJ1-2 TRBV21-1 ASSTGGYGYT
12 TRBJ2-3 TRBV12-3/TRBV12-4 ASSRRQITDTQY
9 TRBJ2-1 TRBV19 ASSIGKEQF
12 TRBJ1-6 TRBV4-2 ASSQVQGDSPLH
13 TRBJ1-1 TRBV6-4 ASSVFRRMNTEAF
13 TRBJ2-1 TRBV5-1 ASSLGNQGVDEQF
9 TRBJ2-5 TRBV29-1 SVGNQETQY
13 TRBJ2-2 TRBV4-1 ASSHGGGPTGELF